These 30 T cell receptor beta chains were all obtained from the same sample, sequenced in a study of blood T cell repertoires in COVID-19. TCRdb keeps only in-frame clones here, not all; method: immunoSEQ multiplex PCR. Among some 390,000 clones listed, 70% to 90% were seen once. Material for sequencing was peripheral blood. These TCRs come from a human donor in a cohort sampled during active COVID-19.

V gene TRBV2 combines with J gene TRBJ1-5, with D possibly matching TRBD1 (5 bases). CDR1 SNHLY and CDR2 FYNNEI come from the germline V gene. This CDR3 has 14 residues. V dropped 2 bases and J dropped 6 bases, with 11 bases sitting between them. In DNA form, the CDR3 reads TGTGCCAGCAGTGAAAGCAGGGTAGGTCAGCCCCAGCATTTT. Encoded protein: CASSESRVGQPQHF.

In this sample, this clone turned up a few times. The rearrangement joins TRBV7-9 to TRBJ2-7, with D possibly matching TRBD1 (6 bases). Germline lookup yields CDR1 SEHNR and CDR2 FQNEAQ (reference sequence). The CDR3 spans 14 residues. The V gene lost 0 bases and the J gene lost 7 bases, with 13 bases spanning the gap. DNA for the CDR3: TGTGCCAGCAGCTTAGCAGGGGGATATCTTGAGCAGTACTTC. Translating gives CASSLAGGYLEQYF.

The chain couples TRBV19 to TRBJ1-5; TRBD1 might be the D (6 bases). The CDR3 has 16 amino acids. V lost 5 bases to trimming and J lost 0 bases, with 14 bases between them. Germline V gene sequence: CDR1 LNHDA, CDR2 SQIVND (reference sequence). CDR3 residues: CASSGGALHSNQPQHF. In DNA form, the CDR3 reads TGTGCCAGTAGTGGGGGGGCGCTTCATAGCAATCAGCCCCAGCATTTT.

The sample holds a few counts of this clone. Within the sample, other DNA sequences also encode this same CDR3. The chain joins TRBV7-9 to TRBJ2-5; D is undetermined. The CDR3 loop spans 11 amino acids. V dropped 5 bases and J dropped 2 bases, with 3 bases sitting between them. Germline V CDR1 and CDR2: SEHNR, FQNEAQ (reference sequence). CDR3 sequence reads: CASSPQETQYF. The CDR3 DNA is TGTGCCAGCAGCCCACAAGAGACCCAGTACTTC.

The chain uses TRBV12-3 or TRBV12-4 and TRBJ1-1; D may be TRBD1 (5 bases). This CDR3 comprises 13 residues. Trimming removed 3 bases at V and 8 bases at J, with 13 bases between. The CDR3 DNA reads TGTGCCAGCAGTTTCCAAGATGCAGGGGAAGCTTTCTTT. The encoded protein is CASSFQDAGEAFF.

CDR3 amino acids: CASSQSSGRTYNEQFF. CDR3 DNA: TGCGCCAGCAGCCAAAGTAGCGGGAGGACTTACAATGAGCAGTTCTTC. The chain carries TRBV4-1 and TRBJ2-1; 10 bases line up with TRBD2. CDR1 MGHRA and CDR2 YSYEKL come from the germline V gene. This CDR3 has 16 amino acids. Trimming took 2 bases from V and 4 from J; bases not matched to a gene: 5.

The chain is built from TRBV6-5 and TRBJ2-1; D perhaps matches TRBD2 (6 bases). The V end lost 2 bases, the J end lost 8 bases, and 13 bases lay between the germline ends. Per the germline V gene, CDR1 is MNHEY and CDR2 is SVGAGI. The CDR3 has 14 amino acids. In DNA form, the CDR3 reads TGTGCCAGCAGTTACGGGGTCGGCGGGGATGAGCAGTTCTTC. Amino acid sequence: CASSYGVGGDEQFF.

The chain links TRBV7-9 to TRBJ1-5; 7 bases agree with TRBD1. In germline, CDR1 is SEHNR, CDR2 FQNEAQ (reference sequence). The CDR3 loop spans 14 amino acids. Unmatched junction bases numbered 5, after V lost 4 bases and J lost 5 bases. For the CDR3, the DNA is TGTGCCAGCAGCTCGGGACAGTCATATCAGCCCCAGCATTTT. Amino acid sequence: CASSSGQSYQPQHF.

The V and J genes are TRBV11-1 and TRBJ2-7; D is ambiguous. The CDR3 is made up of 14 amino acids. Germline CDR1 SGHAT, CDR2 FQDESV (reference sequence). With 4 bases removed from V and 5 bases from J, the gap between germline ends came to 15 bases. The CDR3 coding sequence is TGTGCCAGCAGCTCCGCCCCCCACTACGACGAGCAGTACTTC. Its translation is CASSSAPHYDEQYF.

This clone has a handful of counts. The CDR3 region is CASSSGTRNNQPQHF. The DNA of the CDR3 is TGTGCCAGCAGCAGCGGGACAAGGAACAATCAGCCCCAGCATTTT. The rearrangement joins TRBV7-8 to TRBJ1-5, with D possibly TRBD1 on 6 matching bases. The germline V gene has CDR1 SGHVS and CDR2 FQNEAQ. This CDR3 spans 15 amino acids. V shed 5 bases and J shed 3 bases, with 14 bases lying between them. Combining the CDR3 with reference TRBV7-8 and TRBJ1-5 gives the whole variable domain GAGVSQSPRYKVAKRGQDVALRCDPISGHVSLFWYQQALGQGPEFLTYFQNEAQLDKSGLPSDRFFAERPEGSVSTLKIQRTQQEDSAVYLCASSSGTRNNQPQHFGDGTRLSIL.

V is TRBV7-3 and J is TRBJ2-1; 7 positions agree with TRBD2. Per germline, CDR1 SGHTA and CDR2 FQGTGA. J was trimmed by 9 bases and V by 5 bases; bases with no gene match: 7. The length of the CDR3 is 13 residues. The CDR3 is CASSLWAGVEQFF. CDR3 DNA sequence: TGTGCCAGCAGCCTCTGGGCGGGAGTTGAGCAGTTCTTC.

The chain recombines TRBV5-1 with TRBJ2-3; D might be TRBD2 (5 bases). This CDR3 is 15 amino acids long. V was trimmed by 6 bases and J by 5 bases, leaving 19 bases between them. Germline V gene data show CDR1 as SGHRS and CDR2 as YFSETQ. In nucleotides, the CDR3 is TGCGCCAGCACCCCCCAGGCGGACGCGGGAGATACGCAGTATTTT. Protein sequence: CASTPQADAGDTQYF.

The genes are TRBV28 and TRBJ1-2; D ambiguous. Germline-derived CDR1 and CDR2 are MDHEN and SYDVKM. CDR3 length: 14 residues. V was pared by 3 bases and J by 4 bases, with 12 bases between. The CDR3: CASSFGFVSYGYTF. In DNA form, the CDR3 reads TGTGCCAGCAGTTTCGGGTTTGTTAGCTATGGCTACACCTTC.

The J gene is TRBJ1-4, the V gene TRBV7-9; D might be TRBD1 (5 bases). This CDR3 comprises 11 residues. The germline V gene has CDR1 SEHNR and CDR2 FQNEAQ (reference sequence). V was shortened by 11 bases and J by 8 bases, with 12 bases between the two germline ends. The CDR3 nucleotides read TGTGCCGGGGCCATAGAGGAAAAACTGTTTTTT. This gives the protein CAGAIEEKLFF.

This clone was observed a handful of times. The V and J genes are TRBV19 and TRBJ1-4; tentative D call: TRBD1 (5 bases). This CDR3 spans 14 amino acids. CDR1 is LNHDA and CDR2 is SQIVND in the germline V gene (reference sequence). The V and J ends lost 8 bases and 0 bases respectively, with 10 bases between them. The CDR3 DNA sequence: TGTGCCAGTGGTACAGGTACAACTAATGAAAAACTGTTTTTT. It encodes CASGTGTTNEKLFF.

V and J are TRBV5-1 and TRBJ2-5; TRBD1 is a possible D gene (6 bases). There are 16 residues in the CDR3. Germline V gene sequence: CDR1 SGHRS, CDR2 YFSETQ. Trimming took 0 bases from V and 6 from J, leaving 18 bases between them. Here the CDR3 DNA reads TGCGCCAGCAGCTTGGCGGTTGGCCTCCAGGGGAAGACCCAGTACTTC. It translates to CASSLAVGLQGKTQYF. Filled out from reference TRBV5-1 and TRBJ2-5, the complete variable domain reads KAGVTQTPRYLIKTRGQQVTLSCSPISGHRSVSWYQQTPGQGLQFLFEYFSETQRNKGNFPGRFSGRQFSNSRSEMNVSTLELGDSALYLCASSLAVGLQGKTQYFGPGTRLLVL.

CDR3 loop: CASSLETGVNTGELFF. The CDR3 DNA sequence: TGTGCCAGCAGCTTGGAGACAGGGGTGAACACCGGGGAGCTGTTTTTT. The J gene is TRBJ2-2, the V gene TRBV5-4, with 8 bases aligning to TRBD1. Germline values: CDR1 SGHNT, CDR2 YYREEE (reference sequence). The CDR3 spans 16 residues. The V and J ends lost 0 bases and 1 base, in that order; junction bases with no gene match: 2.

The chain has TRBV9 and TRBJ2-1; 13 positions agree with TRBD2. Germline CDR1 and CDR2: SGDLS and YYNGEE. Losses at the gene ends were 4 bases for V and 4 bases for J; bases not matched to a gene: 5. The CDR3 spans 16 residues. In nucleotides, the CDR3 is TGTGCCAGCAGCCCTCAACTAGCGGGGGGGTACAATGAGCAGTTCTTC. Its translation: CASSPQLAGGYNEQFF.

This rearrangement joins TRBV19 to TRBJ1-1; no clear D gene. CDR1 LNHDA and CDR2 SQIVND come from the germline V gene (reference sequence). CDR3 length: 13 amino acids. V lost 5 bases, J lost 4 bases, and 11 bases lay in between. CDR3: CASSEQARTEAFF. As DNA, the CDR3 is TGTGCCAGTAGTGAACAAGCGCGCACTGAAGCTTTCTTT.

This rearrangement joins TRBV29-1 to TRBJ2-3; TRBD2 might be the D (5 bases). V lost 3 bases and J lost 2, with 9 bases in between. The CDR3 extends over 13 amino acids. Germline loops: CDR1 SQVTM, CDR2 ANQGSEA. CDR3 sequence: CSVDPGNTDTQYF. The CDR3 DNA reads as TGCAGCGTTGACCCCGGGAACACAGATACGCAGTATTTT.

This chain connects TRBV18 to TRBJ2-7; the match to TRBD1 covers 9 bases. This CDR3 spans 13 amino acids. V shed 10 bases, J shed 5 bases, and the junction held 9 bases outside the gene matches. The germline V gene encodes CDR1 KGHSH and CDR2 LQKENI. In DNA, the CDR3 is TGTGCCACCAAACAGGGGGCTCGGAACGAGCAGTACTTC. It is translated as CATKQGARNEQYF.

In this sample, this clone turned up a few times. This chain uses TRBV5-6 with TRBJ1-1, with 7 bases matching TRBD1. The junction had 9 bases not matched to a gene; V was cut back by 4 bases and J by 0 bases. From germline, CDR1 is SGHDT and CDR2 YYEEEE. The CDR3 has 16 residues. The CDR3 reads CASSRYRGGMNTEAFF. CDR3 coding DNA: TGTGCCAGCAGCAGGTACAGGGGTGGAATGAACACTGAAGCTTTCTTT.

This CDR3 is CASSVQILAGDPTDTQYF. Written as DNA, the CDR3 is TGTGCCAGCAGCGTCCAAATACTAGCGGGGGACCCCACAGATACGCAGTATTTT. This sequence joins TRBV9 and TRBJ2-3; 11 bases match TRBD2. J lost 2 bases, V lost 2 bases, and 10 bases had no gene match. The CDR3 length is 18 residues. The germline V gene encodes CDR1 SGDLS and CDR2 YYNGEE.

V usage is TRBV29-1 and J usage is TRBJ2-7; no clear D. The CDR3 has 11 residues. V lost 2 bases to trimming and J lost 3 bases, with 5 bases between them. The germline gives CDR1 SQVTM, CDR2 ANQGSEA. The CDR3 protein is CSVESFYEQYF. The CDR3 nucleotides read TGCAGCGTTGAATCCTTCTACGAGCAGTACTTC.

The CDR3 nucleotides are TGTGCCAGCAGCCAAGACGAGGGAGCGGGGGGGATAAGGGAGACCCAGTACTTC. It yields the protein CASSQDEGAGGIRETQYF. J is TRBJ2-5 and V is TRBV4-2; TRBD2 matches at 10 bases. Unmatched junction bases numbered 12, after V lost 0 bases and J lost 5 bases. CDR1 and CDR2 (germline): LGHNA, YNFKEQ. There are 18 residues in the CDR3.

V is TRBV5-6 and J is TRBJ1-3; D unclear. Germline V gene data show CDR1 as SGHDT and CDR2 as YYEEEE. The CDR3 is 14 amino acids. V shed 2 bases and J shed 4 bases, with 10 bases lying between them. DNA of the CDR3: TGTGCCAGCAGCTTCGGTGGGAGAGGAAACACCATATATTTT. It is translated as CASSFGGRGNTIYF.

This clone was found once. V gene TRBV9 combines with J gene TRBJ1-2; D is ambiguous. The CDR3 is 15 residues long. CDR1 is SGDLS, CDR2 YYNGEE, per germline. V dropped 2 bases and J dropped 2 bases, with 13 bases sitting between them. CDR3 sequence reads: CASSVSGSLNYGYTF. CDR3 DNA: TGTGCCAGCAGCGTGTCCGGGTCGTTAAACTATGGCTACACCTTC.

The chain has TRBV28 and TRBJ2-7; 7 bases fit TRBD1. Germline loops: CDR1 MDHEN, CDR2 SYDVKM. V was clipped by 4 bases and J by 4 bases; unmatched bases: 7. The CDR3 has 14 residues. The CDR3 region is CASSSLGGLYEQYF. The CDR3 bases are TGTGCCAGCAGTTCCCTAGGGGGCTTATACGAGCAGTACTTC. Filled out from reference TRBV28 and TRBJ2-7, the complete variable domain reads DVKVTQSSRYLVKRTGEKVFLECVQDMDHENMFWYRQDPGLGLRLIYFSYDVKMKEKGDIPEGYSVSREKKERFSLILESASTNQTSMYLCASSSLGGLYEQYFGPGTRLTVT.

The chain employs TRBV28 and TRBJ2-2; TRBD2 matches 9 bases. Trimming cost V 8 bases and J 3 bases; bases outside gene matches: 10. Germline CDR1 and CDR2: MDHEN and SYDVKM. CDR3 length: 16 residues. The DNA of the CDR3 is TGTGCCAGCTCGGTCAGCGGGAGGATACACACCGGGGAGCTGTTTTTT. Translation gives CASSVSGRIHTGELFF.

This rearrangement joins TRBV18 to TRBJ1-2, with D uncertain. The CDR3 covers 14 residues. Per germline, CDR1 KGHSH and CDR2 LQKENI. V was pared by 2 bases and J by 4 bases, with 11 bases between. The CDR3 protein is CASSPTEGSYGYTF. In DNA, the CDR3 is TGTGCCAGCTCACCAACAGAAGGAAGCTATGGCTACACCTTC.